What follows is one T cell receptor beta chain and its context. Antigen: not known. The source of the sample is a study of cytomegalovirus exposure and HLA in healthy donors. Study-wide context: A prior analysis found 117 million unique TCR beta sequences from about 179 million T cells. Notes on the study in general: In an earlier analysis, about 87% or about 30%: the productive usage of most TCR beta V segments. Investigators reported some 150 TCR beta chains as tied to cytomegalovirus. A later analysis reportedly identified an Asian-associated ancestry cluster as carrying fewer N-insertions than the roughly 600-donor mean.

This CDR3 region has 16 residues. V gave up 4 bases and J gave up 0 bases, with 10 bases separating them. Germline V gives CDR1 MNHEY, CDR2 SMNVEV (reference sequence). In the PCR, 60 Vbeta and 13 Jbeta primers were used. The table came from immunoSEQ multiplex PCR; TCRdb's copy has only in-frame clones and leaves some out. The table lists about 140,000 clones, around 70% of them singletons, with around 1.6% in the top ten. The chain employs TRBV27 and TRBJ1-6, with no clear D. The sequence was collected from a woman aged 25 to 39 in good health and CMV-seronegative. Sequencing was carried out using PBMCs. The CDR3 region has the DNA TGTGCCAGCAGTTCGACGGAGAGCTCCTATAATTCACCCCTCCACTTT. Protein sequence: CASSSTESSYNSPLHF.